This T cell receptor (beta chain) is drawn from a study of blood T cell repertoires in COVID-19. Only in-frame clones appear in the TCRdb table, and some are missing; sequencing was by immunoSEQ multiplex PCR. Among over 250,000 clones listed, 80% to 90% were seen once. There are a few counts of this clone. The J segment lost 4 bases and the V segment lost 4 bases, leaving 7 bases of the junction unmatched. The CDR3 spans 16 residues. From germline, CDR1 is SGHDT and CDR2 YYEEEE. The TCR was taken from a woman in her forties or fifties with COVID-19, enrolled during active disease. This rearrangement joins TRBV5-6 to TRBJ2-1, with 11 bases lining up with TRBD2. Sequencing used peripheral blood. CDR3 nucleotide sequence: TGTGCCAGCAGCCGACGTGGGACTAGCGGATACAATGAGCAGTTCTTC. Its protein is CASSRRGTSGYNEQFF. Full variable domain (rest looked up from reference TRBV5-6 and TRBJ2-1): DAGVTQSPTHLIKTRGQQVTLRCSPKSGHDTVSWYQQALGQGPQFIFQYYEEEERQRGNFPDRFSGHQFPNYSSELNVNALLLGDSALYLCASSRRGTSGYNEQFFGPGTRLTVL.